This TCR beta chain is from a study of blood T cells in healthy people across ages. CDR1 MGHDK and CDR2 SYGVNS come from the germline V gene. V lost 3 bases, J lost 13 bases, and 27 bases lay in between. The CDR3 has 16 residues. Through a sample-barcoded 5' primer and a J-beta primer mix, a second PCR was run for 7 to 11 cycles. From each sample, at least 2.5 million paired-end reads containing CDR3 were obtained. TCRdb re-analysed the 5' RACE reads in MiXCR, keeping a single row per CDR3 protein. The sample yields around 400,000 distinct CDR3 sequences, roughly half seen once. The source is a man between 60 and 70 years old in good health. The sequencing sample was made of blood. This chain joins TRBV25-1 and TRBJ2-5; D is undetermined. CDR3 sequence reads: CASSEIGRRPLTLRYF. As DNA, the CDR3 is TGTGCCAGCAGTGAGATTGGCAGGAGACCTCTTACCCTGCGGTACTTC.